The source of this T cell receptor (beta chain) is a study of shared clonotypes between healthy human individuals. Concerning this clone itself: The antigen is not known. Other DNA sequences within the sample encode an identical CDR3.

Genomic DNA of each subset was evenly split across several immunoSEQ plates. Authors' data handling: ImmunoSEQ only sent back junction sequences with no quality scores, so filtering was done differently. Only in-frame clones appear in the TCRdb table, and some are missing; sequencing was by immunoSEQ multiplex PCR. Clone size and V and J calls were adopted from that table, with D and trimming inferred from the DNA. The profile shows about 650,000 clones, around 95% of them singletons. V dropped 4 bases and J dropped 7 bases, with 6 bases sitting between them. The CDR3 loop spans 11 amino acids. The germline gives CDR1 SGHNT, CDR2 YYREEE (reference sequence). CD45RO negativity and positive selection for CCR7 defined naive CD8 cells, a population that excluded terminally differentiated effector memory CD45RA+ cells. The study drew all its donors from Caucasian adults living in Nashville, Tennessee. Study-wide results and limits: Naive subsets generally exceeded memory subsets in estimated richness.

The specimen was naive CD8+ T cells sorted from blood. The TCR comes from a woman younger than 45 in good health. The gene calls are TRBV5-4 and TRBJ2-1; D remains ambiguous. CDR3 in DNA: TGTGCCAGCAGCCTATCTAATGAGCAGTTCTTC. Translating it yields CASSLSNEQFF.